This TCR beta chain was recorded in a study of blood T cell repertoires in COVID-19. TCRdb's table, derived via immunoSEQ multiplex PCR, lists solely in-frame clones and lacks some. Here the sample spans some 330,000 clones, about 92% being singletons. Trimming shortened V by 3 bases and J by 11 bases, and 11 bases separated the two germline ends. The length of the CDR3 is 13 residues. Germline lookup yields CDR1 MNHEY and CDR2 SVGEGT. This study enrolled people aged 18 to 89 from about 26 US geographic areas. This TCR was recovered from a woman in her thirties who had recovered from COVID-19. Sequencing was done on a sample of PBMCs or T cells enriched from blood (not recorded which). The genes are TRBV6-2 or TRBV6-3 and TRBJ1-6; D is unresolved. The CDR3 is CASSYSISPPLHF. The CDR3 DNA reads TGTGCCAGCAGTTATTCTATTTCCCCACCCCTCCACTTT.